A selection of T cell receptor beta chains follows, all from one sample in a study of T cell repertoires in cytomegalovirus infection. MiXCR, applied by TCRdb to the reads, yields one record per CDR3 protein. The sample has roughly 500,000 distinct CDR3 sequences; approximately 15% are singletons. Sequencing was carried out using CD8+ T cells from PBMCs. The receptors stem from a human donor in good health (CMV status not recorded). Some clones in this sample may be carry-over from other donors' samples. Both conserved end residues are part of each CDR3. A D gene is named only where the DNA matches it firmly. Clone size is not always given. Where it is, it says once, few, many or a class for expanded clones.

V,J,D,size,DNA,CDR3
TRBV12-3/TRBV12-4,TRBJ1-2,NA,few,TGTGCCAGCAGTCCTGGATATCTGGATGGCTACACCTTC,CASSPGYLDGYTF
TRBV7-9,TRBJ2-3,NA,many,TGTGCCAGCAGTCCAGCGTCCGGGACCGACACAGATACGCAGTATTTT,CASSPASGTDTDTQYF
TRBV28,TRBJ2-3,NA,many,TGTGCCACCCTCGGTCGCAGTACAGATACGCAGTATTTT,CATLGRSTDTQYF
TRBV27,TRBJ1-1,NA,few,TGTGCCAGCAGTTTAGGGGGAGGGGTGGAAGCTTTCTTT,CASSLGGGVEAFF
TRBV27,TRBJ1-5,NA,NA,TGTGCCAGCAGAGGGGGTGGGAGGGGGCCCCAGCATTTT,CASRGGGRGPQHF
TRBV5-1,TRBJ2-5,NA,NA,TGCGCCAGCAGCTCTGGCAGGACCCAGTACTTC,CASSSGRTQYF
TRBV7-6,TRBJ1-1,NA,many,TGTGCCAGCAGCTCCGGGGAGGGTGACACTGAAGCTTTCTTT,CASSSGEGDTEAFF
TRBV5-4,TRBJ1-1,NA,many,TGTGCCAGCAGCTTTATCAGGGATCCGAACACTGAAGCTTTCTTT,CASSFIRDPNTEAFF
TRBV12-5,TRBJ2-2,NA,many,TGTGCTAGTGGTTTGGTACTAGCCGGGGAGCTGTTTTTT,CASGLVLAGELFF
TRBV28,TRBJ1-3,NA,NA,TGTGCCAGCAGTTGGAACTCTGGAAACACCATATATTTT,CASSWNSGNTIYF
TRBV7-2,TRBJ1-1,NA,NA,TGTGCCAGCAGCAGAGGACACCGTGAATCTTTCTTT,CASSRGHRESFF
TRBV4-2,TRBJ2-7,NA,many,TGTGCCAGCAGCCAGGGGGCGGGACAGCAAGTGTCCTACGAGCAGTACTTC,CASSQGAGQQVSYEQYF
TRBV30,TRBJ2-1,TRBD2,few,TGTGCCTGGAGTGTATCCCGGACTAGCGGGAGGTACAATGAGCAGTTCTTC,CAWSVSRTSGRYNEQFF
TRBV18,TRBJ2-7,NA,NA,TGTGCCAGCTCACCACAGGGTAAAGGCTACGAGCAGTACTTC,CASSPQGKGYEQYF
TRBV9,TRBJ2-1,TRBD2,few,TGTGCCAGCAGCGTAGGAAGCGGGAGTATCCATGAGCAGTTCTTC,CASSVGSGSIHEQFF
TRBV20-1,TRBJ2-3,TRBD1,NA,TGCAGTGAATCGGACAGGAGCACAGATACGCAGTATTTT,CSESDRSTDTQYF
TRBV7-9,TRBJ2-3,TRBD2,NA,TGTGCCAGCAGACTAGCGGGAGACGAGGATACGCAGTATTTT,CASRLAGDEDTQYF
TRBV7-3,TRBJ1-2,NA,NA,TGTGCCAGCAGCTTCCCCTGTTCAAATGGCTCCACCTTC,CASSFPCSNGSTF
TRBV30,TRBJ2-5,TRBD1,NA,TGTGCCTGGAGTCTATTGGGACAGGGGGAAGAGACCCAGTACTTC,CAWSLLGQGEETQYF
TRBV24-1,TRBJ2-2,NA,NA,TGTGCCACCAGCCCGCCGGCAGGGGCCGCGAACACCGGGGAGCTGTTTTTT,CATSPPAGAANTGELFF
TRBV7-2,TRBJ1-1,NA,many,TGTGCCAGCAGCACCACTGAAGCTTTCTTT,CASSTTEAFF
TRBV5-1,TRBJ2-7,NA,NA,TGCGCCAGCAGCTTGGGCACGACCGAGCAGTACTTC,CASSLGTTEQYF
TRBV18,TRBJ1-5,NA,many,TGTGCCAGCTCACCACCGGTAGGGGACGGACAGCCCCAGCATTTT,CASSPPVGDGQPQHF
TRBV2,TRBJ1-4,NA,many,TGTGCCAGCAGGGGTGAAAAACTGTTTTTT,CASRGEKLFF
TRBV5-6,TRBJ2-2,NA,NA,TGTGCCAGCAGCTTGGGGGTGGTCGGGGAGCTGTTTTTT,CASSLGVVGELFF
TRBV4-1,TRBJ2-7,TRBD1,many,TGCGCCAGCAGCCAAGAACGGACAGGATTAAGCTCCTACGAGCAGTACTTC,CASSQERTGLSSYEQYF
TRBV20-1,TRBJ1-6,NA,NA,TGCAGTGCCCCTTCGGACAGTTTGAGTAATTCACCCCTCCACTTT,CSAPSDSLSNSPLHF
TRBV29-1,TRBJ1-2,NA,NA,TGCAGCGTTGAAGATAAACAAGGCAAGGGCCTGATGGGTGGCTACACCTTC,CSVEDKQGKGLMGGYTF
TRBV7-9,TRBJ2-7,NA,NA,TGTGCCAGCAGCTTAGGAGAACGCGAGCAGTACTTC,CASSLGEREQYF
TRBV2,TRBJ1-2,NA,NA,TGTGCCAGCAGTGAAGCGCTAAGGACCTATGGCTACACCTTC,CASSEALRTYGYTF
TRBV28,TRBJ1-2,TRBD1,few,TGTGCCAGCAGGGCTGGACAGGGCAATGGCTACACCTTC,CASRAGQGNGYTF
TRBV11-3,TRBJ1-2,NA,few,TGTGCCAGCAGCTTTACACCGAACTATGGCTACACCTTC,CASSFTPNYGYTF
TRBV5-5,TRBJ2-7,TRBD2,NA,TGTGCCAGCAGCTTGGAGACTAGCGGGATTGTTTCCTACGAGCAGTACTTC,CASSLETSGIVSYEQYF
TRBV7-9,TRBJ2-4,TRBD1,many,TGTGCCAGCAGCCACCCGACAGGGCTTTCAAAAAACATTCAGTACTTC,CASSHPTGLSKNIQYF
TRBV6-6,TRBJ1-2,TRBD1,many,TGTGCCAGCAGTTACTCGGGACAGGGTTTAGCCGGCTACACCTTC,CASSYSGQGLAGYTF
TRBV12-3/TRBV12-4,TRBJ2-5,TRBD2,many,TGTGCCAGCAGCTTTAGCGGGAGAGAGACCCAGTACTTC,CASSFSGRETQYF
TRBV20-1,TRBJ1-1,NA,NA,TGCAGTGCCCTAACGTTCAGACGGTCGAACACTGAAGCTTTCTTT,CSALTFRRSNTEAFF
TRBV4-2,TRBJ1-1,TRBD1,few,TGTGCCAGCAGCCAAGATGCAGGGGCAGGGGGTGAAGCTTTCTTT,CASSQDAGAGGEAFF
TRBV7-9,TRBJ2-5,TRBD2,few,TGTGCCAGCAGCCAAAGCGGGGGGAGAGAGACCCAGTACTTC,CASSQSGGRETQYF
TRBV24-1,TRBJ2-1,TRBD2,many,TGTGCCACCAGTGATGTGGGACTAGCGGAGAACAATGAGCAGTTCTTC,CATSDVGLAENNEQFF
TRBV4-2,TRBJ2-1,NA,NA,TGTGCCAGCAGCCAAGATAGCCGGAATGAGCAGTTCTTC,CASSQDSRNEQFF
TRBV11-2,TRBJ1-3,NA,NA,TGTGCCAGCAGCCACAGCACTCTTGAGGGAAACACCATATATTTT,CASSHSTLEGNTIYF
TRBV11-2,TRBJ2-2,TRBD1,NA,TGTGCCAGCAGCCTCACAGGGGGCCCCACCGGGGAGCTGTTTTTT,CASSLTGGPTGELFF
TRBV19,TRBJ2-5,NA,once,TGTGCCAGTAGTCCAGCAATTGGTATCCAAGAGACCCAGTACTTC,CASSPAIGIQETQYF
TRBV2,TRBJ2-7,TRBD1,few,TGTGCCAGCAGTGCCCCCTTGGGACAGGGCTACGAGCAGTACTTC,CASSAPLGQGYEQYF
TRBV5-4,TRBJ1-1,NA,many,TGTGCCAGCAGCTTGGCCGTAGGAAACACTGAAGCTTTCTTT,CASSLAVGNTEAFF
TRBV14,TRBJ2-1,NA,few,TGTGCCAGCAGCCACCCCGACAGACCCGAGTACAATGAGCAGTTCTTC,CASSHPDRPEYNEQFF
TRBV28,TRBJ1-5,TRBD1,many,TGTGCCAGCAGTCCAACCCACCCCGACAGGGCCAGCAATCAGCCCCAGCATTTT,CASSPTHPDRASNQPQHF
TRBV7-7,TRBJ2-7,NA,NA,TGTGCCAGCAGCTTAGCTATTGGGACCGAGCAGTACTTC,CASSLAIGTEQYF
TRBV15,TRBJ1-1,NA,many,TGTGCCACCAGCAGAGATATGGGAGACGGCACTGAAGCTTTCTTT,CATSRDMGDGTEAFF
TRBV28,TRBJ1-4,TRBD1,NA,TGTGCCAGCCGACAGGGGGGAGATAAAGAGGGCTTCGGTGAAAAACTGTTTTTT,CASRQGGDKEGFGEKLFF
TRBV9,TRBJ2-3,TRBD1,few,TGTGCCAGCAGCCCCCATCCGGGACAGGGGGCAGATACGCAGTATTTT,CASSPHPGQGADTQYF
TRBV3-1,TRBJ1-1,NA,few,TGTGCCAGCAGCCAAGATCGGCCAGGGGTAACTGAAGCTTTCTTT,CASSQDRPGVTEAFF
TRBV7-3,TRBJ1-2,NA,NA,TGTGCCAGCAGTCCGACGGGACACCTTAACTATGGCTACACCTTC,CASSPTGHLNYGYTF